Presented here are 20 T cell receptor beta chains from one specimen sequenced in a study of identical twins. A single record per CDR3 protein comes from TCRdb applying MiXCR to the 5' RACE reads. The sample yields about 690,000 distinct CDR3 sequences, over 5% seen once. The sample was naive T cells sorted from blood. These receptors came from a man younger than 35 in good health.

This clonotype came up many times. V is TRBV5-1 and J is TRBJ1-2; TRBD1 agrees at 8 bases. This CDR3 contains 16 residues. CDR1 and CDR2 from the germline V gene are SGHRS and YFSETQ. After removal of 4 bases from V and 0 bases from J, the junction contained 8 bases not matched to a gene. CDR3: CASSLAMTGANYGYTF. CDR3 in DNA: TGCGCCAGCAGCCTGGCCATGACAGGGGCTAACTATGGCTACACCTTC.

This chain connects TRBV4-3 to TRBJ2-2, with D maybe TRBD2 (5 bases). The CDR3 covers 18 residues. The germline V gene has CDR1 LGHNA and CDR2 YSLEER. Trimming cost V 0 bases and J 4 bases, with 18 bases left between them. The CDR3 spells CASSQDLGLVQLTGELFF. CDR3 coding DNA: TGCGCCAGCAGCCAAGATCTCGGACTGGTCCAACTCACCGGGGAGCTGTTTTTT.

This clonotype was recorded a few times. This chain joins TRBV2 and TRBJ2-6, with 10 bases lining up with TRBD1. The CDR3 extends over 16 amino acids. Germline CDR1 and CDR2: SNHLY and FYNNEI. V shed 9 bases and J 4 bases; nucleotides not matched to a gene: 9. The CDR3 is CARSRDRGSGANVLTF. CDR3 DNA: TGTGCCAGGTCCCGGGACAGGGGTTCAGGGGCCAACGTCCTGACTTTC.

The CDR3 DNA reads as TGCGCCAGCAGCTTGGGACCCGGGACAGGTCGGACTGAAGCTTTCTTT. It specifies CASSLGPGTGRTEAFF. This chain uses TRBV5-1 with TRBJ1-1, with TRBD1 matching over 8 bases. From germline, CDR1 is SGHRS and CDR2 YFSETQ. The length of the CDR3 is 16 residues. J gave up 5 bases and V 0 bases, and 9 bases lay outside the gene matches.

This clonotype was counted ten times or more. This rearrangement joins TRBV10-2 to TRBJ2-1; 10 bases are a match to TRBD2. CDR1 is WSHSY and CDR2 is SAAADI in the germline V gene. The CDR3 has 15 amino acids. With V trimmed by 2 bases and J by 7 bases, 5 bases remained unmatched. In DNA, the CDR3 is TGCGCCAGCAGTGAGACTAGCGGGATTTCGAATGAGCAGTTCTTC. It specifies CASSETSGISNEQFF.

The rearrangement links TRBV12-3 or TRBV12-4 to TRBJ1-5, with D unclear. With 3 bases removed from V and 0 bases from J, the gap between germline ends came to 9 bases. This CDR3 spans 15 amino acids. The CDR3 DNA reads TGTGCCAGCAGTTTTAAACACCTTAGCAATCAGCCCCAGCATTTT. It specifies CASSFKHLSNQPQHF.

This clonotype occurred a few times. The chain joins TRBV27 to TRBJ1-4, with a tentative D call TRBD1 (6 bases). CDR3 length: 15 residues. CDR1 is MNHEY and CDR2 is SMNVEV in the germline V gene (reference sequence). Trimming cost V 6 bases and J 0 bases, with 11 bases left between them. The CDR3 nucleotides read TGTGCCAGCAGGCCCCGGACAGCAACTAATGAAAAACTGTTTTTT. Its protein product is CASRPRTATNEKLFF.

CDR3 DNA sequence: TGCAGCGTTGAGGGACAGGAGGACAGAGCTTTCTTT. The encoded protein is CSVEGQEDRAFF. The chain couples TRBV29-1 to TRBJ1-1; TRBD1 agrees at 8 bases. CDR3 length: 12 amino acids. V gave up 3 bases and J gave up 10 bases; unmatched junction bases: 7. The germline V gene has CDR1 SQVTM and CDR2 ANQGSEA. The full variable domain, its missing parts supplied by reference TRBV29-1 and TRBJ1-1, is SAVISQKPSRDICQRGTSLTIQCQVDSQVTMMFWYRQQPGQSLTLIATANQGSEATYESGFVIDKFPISRPNLTFSTLTVSNMSPEDSSIYLCSVEGQEDRAFFGQGTRLTVV.

This clonotype showed up many times. The chain recombines TRBV4-3 with TRBJ1-4, with D possibly being TRBD1 (5 bases). The germline CDR1 and CDR2 sequences are LGHNA and YSLEER. CDR3 length equals 15 residues. V was pared by 0 bases and J by 5 bases, with 10 bases between. The CDR3 reads CASSQEIQENEKLFF. In DNA, the CDR3 is TGCGCCAGCAGCCAAGAAATACAGGAGAATGAAAAACTGTTTTTT.

As regards this clonotype: A much larger clonotype is one base distant, so this may be a read error. V is TRBV6-2 or TRBV6-3 and J is TRBJ2-1; no clear D gene. V was clipped by 0 bases and J by 5 bases, with 5 bases between them. This CDR3 region has 13 residues. Looked up from germline, CDR1 is MNHEY and CDR2 is SVGEGT. The CDR3: CASSYSLNNEQFF. CDR3 nucleotide sequence: TGTGCCAGCAGTTACTCCTTGAACAATGAGCAGTTCTTC.

The genes are TRBV9 and TRBJ2-1, with 9 bases that match TRBD2. Germline CDR1 is SGDLS and CDR2 is YYNGEE. V dropped 0 bases and J dropped 6; count of bases not matched to a gene: 4. CDR3 length: 15 residues. CDR3 bases: TGTGCCAGCAGCGTAGAGGGCGGGAGGGCCAATGAGCAGTTCTTC. Translated, it gives CASSVEGGRANEQFF.

This chain uses TRBV29-1 with TRBJ2-5; D might be TRBD1 (6 bases). This CDR3 region has 14 residues. Trimming removed 6 bases from V and 5 bases from J, with 19 bases in between. Germline-derived CDR1 and CDR2 are SQVTM and ANQGSEA. The CDR3 spells CSVGKSDSWETQYF. DNA of the CDR3: TGCAGCGTCGGAAAATCGGACAGCTGGGAGACCCAGTACTTC.

The chain carries TRBV20-1 and TRBJ2-2; a possible D gene is TRBD2 (6 bases). The germline V gene encodes CDR1 DFQATT and CDR2 SNEGSKA (reference sequence). Trimming shortened V by 0 bases and J by 6 bases, and 14 bases separated the two germline ends. The length of the CDR3 is 15 residues. DNA of the CDR3: TGCAGTGCTAGAGAGGGGGGAGAGGTTGCCGGGGAGCTGTTTTTT. Encoded protein: CSAREGGEVAGELFF.

This clonotype was found many times. The gene calls are TRBV20-1 and TRBJ2-1, with D unresolved. V was trimmed by 5 bases and J by 0 bases, leaving 11 bases between them. This CDR3 is built from 14 residues. Germline V gene lookup returns CDR1 DFQATT and CDR2 SNEGSKA (reference sequence). CDR3 residues: CSASDYSSYNEQFF. The CDR3 DNA reads TGCAGTGCTTCTGATTATTCCTCCTACAATGAGCAGTTCTTC.

There are many counts of this clonotype. V is TRBV29-1 and J is TRBJ2-7; 11 nucleotides line up with TRBD2. The CDR3 spans 14 residues. V dropped 6 bases and J dropped 0; count of bases not matched to a gene: 4. Looked up from germline, CDR1 is SQVTM and CDR2 is ANQGSEA. The CDR3 protein is CSVATSGSSYEQYF. In DNA, the CDR3 is TGCAGCGTCGCTACTAGCGGGAGCTCCTACGAGCAGTACTTC.

This clonotype was detected a few times. V usage is TRBV20-1 and J usage is TRBJ2-1, with 7 bases matching TRBD2. Trimming cost V 4 bases and J 1 base; bases outside gene matches: 19. The CDR3 length is 19 residues. The germline V gene encodes CDR1 DFQATT and CDR2 SNEGSKA (reference sequence). The CDR3 reads CSANRLGGSSIRSYNEQFF. The CDR3 DNA is TGCAGTGCTAACAGACTAGGCGGGAGTTCGATTAGGTCCTACAATGAGCAGTTCTTC.

There are a few counts of this clonotype. The chain recombines TRBV6-1 with TRBJ2-7; 7 bases are shared with TRBD1. The germline V gene has CDR1 MNHNS and CDR2 SASEGT. The CDR3 length is 13 residues. J lost 6 bases, V lost 6 bases, and 8 bases had no gene match. The CDR3 loop reads CASRSPRGSEQYF. Here the CDR3 DNA reads TGTGCCAGCAGGTCCCCCAGGGGGAGCGAGCAGTACTTC.

In this sample, this clonotype turned up many times. V gene TRBV29-1 combines with J gene TRBJ2-3; 7 bases match TRBD2. CDR3 size: 16 residues. Germline trimming cut 7 bases from V and 2 bases from J; bases unmatched to any gene: 15. In germline, CDR1 is SQVTM, CDR2 ANQGSEA. The DNA of the CDR3 is TGCAGCGCCGCCCCGCTGGCTAGCGGATTCACAGATACGCAGTATTTT. Translation: CSAAPLASGFTDTQYF.

Ten or more counts support this clonotype. This rearrangement joins TRBV29-1 to TRBJ1-2, with D perhaps matching TRBD1 (6 bases). CDR1 is SQVTM and CDR2 is ANQGSEA in the germline V gene. CDR3 length equals 13 residues. V gave up 2 bases and J gave up 4 bases, with 11 bases separating them. CDR3 residues: CSVEPGGFYGYTF. The DNA for the CDR3 is TGCAGCGTTGAACCTGGGGGCTTCTATGGCTACACCTTC.

This clonotype was recorded a few times. The chain carries TRBV7-8 and TRBJ2-3, with D possibly matching TRBD2 (6 bases). The CDR3 is made up of 15 amino acids. The V gene lost 4 bases and the J gene lost 0 bases, with 11 bases spanning the gap. The V gene's germline CDR1 is SGHVS and CDR2 FQNEAQ. CDR3 protein: CASSSLASSTDTQYF. The CDR3 DNA reads TGTGCCAGCAGCTCGCTAGCGTCTAGCACAGATACGCAGTATTTT. Full variable domain (outside the CDR3, taken from reference TRBV7-8 and TRBJ2-3): GAGVSQSPRYKVAKRGQDVALRCDPISGHVSLFWYQQALGQGPEFLTYFQNEAQLDKSGLPSDRFFAERPEGSVSTLKIQRTQQEDSAVYLCASSSLASSTDTQYFGPGTRLTVL.